Included here is one TCR beta chain sequence, with context. The antigen is undetermined. One end of the junction does not line up with germline, which may come from a read error. The sample is drawn from a study of T cell repertoires in cytomegalovirus infection. TCRdb fed the reads into MiXCR, producing one record per CDR3 protein. The repertoire includes 110,000 to 150,000 distinct CDR3 sequences, roughly a third of them detected once, and roughly 47% sits in the top ten. Sample: CD8+ T cells from cultured PBMCs, taken from culture after CMV antigen stimulation. The receptor comes from a human donor in good health (CMV status not recorded). Some clones in this sample may be carry-over from other donors' samples.

CDR3 sequence (DNA): TGTGCCAACAGTCCAGGACCAGGGGGCGGGGAGCTGTTTTTT. This encodes CANSPGPGGGELFF. The chain joins TRBV27 to TRBJ2-2, with 7 bases that match TRBD1. This CDR3 region has 14 residues. Germline loops: CDR1 MNHEY, CDR2 SMNVEV (reference sequence).